The rows below give T cell receptor beta chains drawn from one sample of a study of blood T cell repertoires in COVID-19. Using immunoSEQ multiplex PCR, the repertoire was profiled, and TCRdb retains in-frame clones only, with some absent. This table holds about 180,000 clones, approximately 80% found once. Sequencing used peripheral blood. These receptor sequences come from a human donor in a cohort sampled during active COVID-19. The CDR3 runs from the conserved cysteine through the conserved F or W.

length	V	J	CDR3
17	TRBV9	TRBJ2-1	CASSPSILSGSYNEQFF
14	TRBV7-3	TRBJ2-5	CASSLQGLGETQYF
12	TRBV7-8	TRBJ2-7	CASSLYEYEQYF
22	TRBV18	TRBJ2-2	CASSPPQQWEQGPTSNTGELFF
14	TRBV7-8	TRBJ2-5	CASSLDNSLETQYF
14	TRBV6-1	TRBJ1-1	CASSEAGRAFEAFF
15	TRBV18	TRBJ1-1	CASSPPDRAKGEAFF
12	TRBV14	TRBJ2-3	CASSPRADTQYF
13	TRBV29-1	TRBJ1-1	CSTAGVVSTEAFF
16	TRBV7-6	TRBJ2-1	CASSPGHFSSYNEQFF
16	TRBV3-1/TRBV3-2	TRBJ2-5	CASSQGLAGASETQYF
15	TRBV5-4	TRBJ2-2	CASSFQGANTGELFF
15	TRBV7-2	TRBJ2-7	CASSPWGSGTYEQYF
18	TRBV4-3	TRBJ2-7	CASSPQLEAASGPYEQYF
15	TRBV5-1	TRBJ1-1	CASSLPRDRGAEAFF
15	TRBV4-2	TRBJ2-7	CASSQAVTHSYEQYF
14	TRBV7-2	TRBJ2-3	CASSPTGGLDTQYF
16	TRBV5-1	TRBJ2-2	CASSKDREQNTGELFF
17	TRBV9	TRBJ2-3	CASSVGIAGRSTDTQYF
12	TRBV24-1	TRBJ2-7	CATSSPRNEQYF
17	TRBV7-2	TRBJ1-6	CASSPGVPGISNSPLHF
19	TRBV27	TRBJ2-3	CASSFKITRTSGRADTQYF
19	TRBV15	TRBJ1-4	CATSRDALASGTVNEKLFF
16	TRBV7-2	TRBJ2-7	CASSHRGGQGSYEQYF
16	TRBV7-8	TRBJ1-6	CASSTDRGLNNSPLHF
13	TRBV12-5	TRBJ2-5	CASGLASGETQYF
16	TRBV5-1	TRBJ1-1	CASSLDFGGPGTEAFF
15	TRBV28	TRBJ2-1	CASITGASGINEQFF
17	TRBV7-9	TRBJ1-1	CASSLSARGAQNTEAFF
17	TRBV20-1	TRBJ2-5	CSASYTQTSGRLETQYF
15	TRBV20-1	TRBJ1-3	CSASIEPAAGNTIYF
16	TRBV10-1	TRBJ2-1	CASSRPTSGGPNEQFF
15	TRBV14	TRBJ2-3	CASSQGGGGTDTQYF
15	TRBV5-4	TRBJ2-6	CASSLGGTGANVLTF
15	TRBV6-5	TRBJ2-1	CASSRGLPSYNEQFF
12	TRBV28	TRBJ2-7	CASSLLEDEQYF
14	TRBV27	TRBJ2-5	CASSPGQGVKTQYF
12	TRBV12-3/TRBV12-4	TRBJ2-1	CASRDYPNEQFF
16	TRBV7-2	TRBJ2-7	CASSPDSNRISYEQYF
13	TRBV9	TRBJ2-7	CASSRQASYEQYF
15	TRBV3-1/TRBV3-2	TRBJ2-7	CASSLWAGGTYEQYF
13	TRBV6-5	TRBJ2-7	CASMDSLGYEQYF
15	TRBV18	TRBJ2-7	CASSLRTTGDYEQYF
14	TRBV19	TRBJ1-2	CASSLPGGVWGYTF
15	TRBV19	TRBJ1-3	CASSITGVIRNTIYF
15	TRBV7-9	TRBJ2-1	CASSFAAGGLDEQFF
16	TRBV18	TRBJ1-5	CASSPEGRGSNQPQHF
14	TRBV5-1	TRBJ1-4	CASSLGQVNEKLFF
15	TRBV19	TRBJ1-5	CASSLQGMSNQPQHF
13	TRBV10-1	TRBJ2-7	CASSERAGDEQYF
13	TRBV28	TRBJ1-4	CASLPATNEKLFF
16	TRBV4-3	TRBJ2-7	CASSLEGGGASYEQYF
16	TRBV4-3	TRBJ2-7	CASSQGGEGPRYEQYF
13	TRBV6-5	TRBJ2-2	CASTPGDTGELFF
14	TRBV10-1	TRBJ2-5	CASSPDRGTETQYF
13	TRBV18	TRBJ1-2	CASSWGQLEGYTF
17	TRBV7-9	TRBJ2-3	CASSVRGTSGGPNTQYF